Following are 24 T cell receptor beta chains from one sample sequenced in a study of chemoradiotherapy in HPV16-positive cancers (dated by TCRdb to 2022 to 2024). The library was made by the immunoSEQ multiplex PCR assay. The immuneACCESS repertoire file appears here via TCRdb, limited to in-frame rearrangements. These files lack a portion of the clones; in checked studies, under half of the deficit traces to unresolved V genes, and the cause of the others is not known. For this sample there are approximately 12,000 clones; about 65% appear just once. The ten largest clones take up approximately 16% of the sample. Specimen collection occurred from a patient who underwent chemoradiotherapy. The receptors derive from a human donor with HPV-associated anogenital cancer.

The chain has TRBV29-1 and TRBJ2-5; 10 bases fit TRBD1. Trimming took 2 bases from V and 2 from J; bases not matched to a gene: 5. The CDR3 is 15 residues long. The germline V gene encodes CDR1 SQVTM and CDR2 ANQGSEA. CDR3: CSVELDRGRQETQYF. As DNA, the CDR3 is TGCAGCGTTGAATTGGACAGGGGGAGGCAAGAGACCCAGTACTTC.

By share, this clone counts as medium-sized. One end of the junction varies from germline; a read error may be responsible. The rearrangement links TRBV29-1 to TRBJ2-7, with 10 nucleotides matching TRBD1. This CDR3 contains 14 residues. CDR1 is SQVTM, CDR2 ANQGSEA, per germline. The CDR3 is CSVPGTGDMYGQYF. The CDR3, as DNA: TGCAGCGTTCCAGGGACAGGGGACATGTACGGGCAGTACTTC.

The sample holds one count of this clone. This rearrangement joins TRBV7-3 to TRBJ2-5; D uncertain. The CDR3 covers 13 residues. Per the germline V gene, CDR1 is SGHTA and CDR2 is FQGTGA. V was clipped by 2 bases and J by 1 base, with 5 bases between them. This CDR3 is CASSLGIQETQYF. CDR3 DNA sequence: TGTGCCAGCAGCTTAGGTATCCAAGAGACCCAGTACTTC.

This clone was seen more than once but under ten times. The chain employs TRBV6-5 and TRBJ1-2, with 11 positions matching TRBD1. V lost 3 bases and J lost 2; bases outside the gene matches: 5. CDR1 and CDR2 from the germline V gene are MNHEY and SVGAGI. This CDR3 has 16 residues. The CDR3 is CASSYSRTGGNYGYTF. The CDR3 nucleotides are TGTGCCAGCAGTTATTCCCGGACAGGGGGCAACTATGGCTACACCTTC.

This chain connects TRBV30 to TRBJ2-2; no reliable D call. V lost 4 bases, J lost 4 bases, and 16 bases lay in between. The CDR3 extends over 15 amino acids. CDR1 GTSNPN and CDR2 SVGIG come from the germline V gene (reference sequence). The CDR3 DNA is TGTGCCTGGAACCCACAACGAGTAGGCACCGGGGAGCTGTTTTTT. As protein: CAWNPQRVGTGELFF.

The chain combines TRBV5-4 with TRBJ1-4; TRBD1 matches at 8 bases. Germline assignment: CDR1 SGHNT and CDR2 YYREEE (reference sequence). The CDR3 totals 16 residues. J was trimmed by 5 bases and V by 0 bases; bases with no gene match: 6. This chain's CDR3 is CASSLGGTGPNEKLFF. In nucleotides, the CDR3 is TGTGCCAGCAGCTTGGGAGGGACAGGACCGAATGAAAAACTGTTTTTT.

This clone came up a few times. This chain connects TRBV28 to TRBJ2-4, with D unclear. The CDR3 sequence is 12 residues long. Germline CDR1 reads MDHEN; CDR2 reads SYDVKM. V was cut by 5 bases and J by 8 bases, with 10 bases left in between. CDR3 sequence: CASSPPGYIQYF. CDR3 sequence (DNA): TGTGCCAGCAGTCCTCCAGGATACATTCAGTACTTC.

The chain combines TRBV29-1 with TRBJ2-3, with a tentative D call TRBD2 (6 bases). The V and J ends lost 7 bases and 6 bases respectively, with 11 bases between them. CDR1 SQVTM and CDR2 ANQGSEA come from the germline V gene. The CDR3 has 11 residues. The DNA of the CDR3 is TGCAGCGGCACAAGCGGGGATACGCAGTATTTT. Translation gives CSGTSGDTQYF.

The rearrangement joins TRBV6-6 to TRBJ1-5; 7 bases map to TRBD1. The CDR3 is made up of 14 amino acids. J lost 3 bases, V lost 5 bases, and 4 bases had no gene match. Per the germline V gene, CDR1 is MNHNY and CDR2 is SVGAGI (reference sequence). In nucleotides, the CDR3 is TGTGCCAGCAGTACGGGACAGCCCAATCAGCCCCAGCATTTT. Its translation is CASSTGQPNQPQHF.

This chain links TRBV7-8 with TRBJ2-7; possible D gene TRBD2, 9 bases. Trimming cost V 5 bases and J 1 base, with 15 bases left between them. Germline-derived CDR1 and CDR2 are SGHVS and FQNEAQ. The CDR3 spans 15 residues. CDR3 sequence (DNA): TGTGCCAGCAGCCAGGGGGCGGGGGGGTCCTACGAGCAGTACTTC. Its translation is CASSQGAGGSYEQYF.

The chain carries TRBV5-1 and TRBJ2-7; possible D gene TRBD2, 6 bases. Trimming removed 2 bases at V and 3 bases at J, with 9 bases between. The germline gives CDR1 SGHRS, CDR2 YFSETQ. The CDR3 totals 13 residues. CDR3 loop: CASSFGGDYEQYF. The CDR3 region has the DNA TGCGCCAGCAGCTTTGGAGGGGACTACGAGCAGTACTTC.

This clone was detected only a few times. V gene TRBV29-1 combines with J gene TRBJ1-1; no definite D call. Trimming took 6 bases from V and 4 from J, leaving 9 bases between them. The CDR3 sequence is 11 residues long. Per germline, CDR1 SQVTM and CDR2 ANQGSEA. CDR3 bases: TGCAGCGTACGGGCCGGCACTGAAGCTTTCTTT. Translating it yields CSVRAGTEAFF.

This clone came up once. The rearrangement joins TRBV11-3 to TRBJ2-4, with TRBD2 matching 8 bases. Germline values: CDR1 SGHNT, CDR2 YENEEA. The CDR3 has 18 residues. V lost 1 base to trimming and J lost 5 bases; unmatched junction nucleotides: 13. CDR3 region: CASSLVGSSGGPENIQYF. The CDR3 DNA reads as TGTGCCAGCAGCTTAGTAGGGTCGTCGGGGGGGCCTGAAAACATTCAGTACTTC.

About this clone: The same CDR3 arises from other DNA sequences in this sample as well. This chain links TRBV7-6 with TRBJ2-1, with 8 nucleotides matching TRBD2. Looked up from germline, CDR1 is SGHVS and CDR2 is FNYEAQ. The trim removed 1 base at V and 9 bases at J, leaving 8 bases unmatched. This CDR3 region has 15 residues. CDR3: CASSLVASGGGEQFF. The DNA of the CDR3 is TGTGCCAGCAGCTTAGTAGCCAGCGGGGGAGGTGAGCAGTTCTTC.

This clone has just a few counts. The chain uses TRBV9 and TRBJ2-2; 8 bases agree with TRBD1. The CDR3 sequence is 15 residues long. Unmatched junction bases numbered 6, after V lost 4 bases and J lost 4 bases. Germline loops: CDR1 SGDLS, CDR2 YYNGEE. The CDR3 coding sequence is TGTGCCAGCAGCACCAGGACAGGGCCCACCGGGGAGCTGTTTTTT. It specifies CASSTRTGPTGELFF.

The rearrangement links TRBV11-3 to TRBJ2-3, with a possible D match to TRBD2 (6 bases). The germline CDR1 and CDR2 sequences are SGHNT and YENEEA. V was trimmed by 5 bases and J by 2 bases, leaving 14 bases between them. This CDR3 region has 15 residues. The CDR3 loop reads CASSPTRDSTDTQYF. CDR3 nucleotide sequence: TGTGCCAGCAGCCCCACCCGGGACTCCACAGATACGCAGTATTTT.

The genes are TRBV10-3 and TRBJ1-5; possible D gene TRBD1, 5 bases. Trimming shortened V by 3 bases and J by 3 bases, and 9 bases separated the two germline ends. The germline CDR1 and CDR2 sequences are ENHRY and SYGVKD. The CDR3 sequence is 14 residues long. CDR3 loop: CAISDREINQPQHF. For the CDR3, the DNA is TGTGCCATCAGTGACAGGGAGATCAATCAGCCCCAGCATTTT.

This chain's CDR3 is CASTRTGSYNEQFF. The CDR3 DNA reads TGTGCCAGCACCCGGACAGGGTCCTACAATGAGCAGTTCTTC. J is TRBJ2-1 and V is TRBV6-1; 8 positions match TRBD1. After removal of 7 bases from V and 1 base from J, the junction contained 3 bases not matched to a gene. The CDR3 runs 14 residues. In germline, CDR1 is MNHNS, CDR2 SASEGT.

The V call is TRBV5-3, the J call TRBJ1-5; 7 bases match TRBD1. TRBV5-3 is sorted into the ORF group, with uncertain function. Trimming at V came to 3 bases and at J to 4 bases, leaving 10 bases not matched to a gene. This CDR3 has 16 amino acids. Here the CDR3 reads CARSSRQGHLNQPQHF. CDR3 coding DNA: TGTGCCAGAAGCTCCAGACAGGGACATTTGAATCAGCCCCAGCATTTT.

The rearrangement uses TRBV5-4 and TRBJ1-3; D remains unclear. There are 13 residues in the CDR3. Trimming shortened V by 7 bases and J by 0 bases, and 8 bases separated the two germline ends. Germline loops: CDR1 SGHNT, CDR2 YYREEE (reference sequence). DNA for the CDR3: TGTGCCAGCGGGCCTAACTCTGGAAACACCATATATTTT. Translating gives CASGPNSGNTIYF.

This clone was observed a handful of times. The rearrangement joins TRBV7-8 to TRBJ1-2, with 9 bases aligning to TRBD1. The CDR3 runs 15 residues. Trimming removed 5 bases from V and 2 bases from J; junction bases left unmatched: 6. Germline V gene data show CDR1 as SGHVS and CDR2 as FQNEAQ. DNA for the CDR3: TGTGCCAGCAGCCAACAGGGACAGGGAAACTATGGCTACACCTTC. Its protein product is CASSQQGQGNYGYTF.

V gene TRBV2 combines with J gene TRBJ2-1; TRBD2 matches at 12 bases. The CDR3 covers 15 residues. V lost 6 bases to trimming and J lost 6 bases; unmatched junction nucleotides: 6. Looked up from germline, CDR1 is SNHLY and CDR2 is FYNNEI. This CDR3 is CASRVGTSGFNEQFF. CDR3 DNA sequence: TGTGCCAGCAGGGTCGGGACTAGCGGGTTCAATGAGCAGTTCTTC. Supplemented by reference TRBV2 and TRBJ2-1, the full variable domain reads EPEVTQTPSHQVTQMGQEVILRCVPISNHLYFYWYRQILGQKVEFLVSFYNNEISEKSEIFDDQFSVERPDGSNFTLKIRSTKLEDSAMYFCASRVGTSGFNEQFFGPGTRLTVL.

The chain has TRBV4-1 and TRBJ2-6; D uncertain. CDR1 and CDR2 from the germline V gene are MGHRA and YSYEKL. The V gene lost 0 bases and the J gene lost 0 bases, with 3 bases spanning the gap. The CDR3 runs to 15 residues. In nucleotides, the CDR3 is TGCGCCAGCAGCCAAGATAACTCTGGGGCCAACGTCCTGACTTTC. Translating it yields CASSQDNSGANVLTF.

This clone was seen only a few times. The rearrangement uses TRBV5-1 and TRBJ1-5; D remains ambiguous. This CDR3 is 16 amino acids long. The germline CDR1 and CDR2 sequences are SGHRS and YFSETQ. The V end lost 0 bases, the J end lost 0 bases, and 10 bases lay between the germline ends. CDR3 sequence reads: CASSLDGSYSNQPQHF. CDR3 nucleotide sequence: TGCGCCAGCAGCTTGGATGGCAGCTATAGCAATCAGCCCCAGCATTTT.